This T cell receptor (beta chain) was identified during a study of radiotherapy plus CTLA-4 blockade in lung cancer. Study-wide background: Objective responses were recorded in more than 15% of patients, with disease control recorded in 31%.

There are 15 residues in the CDR3. Trimming removed 7 bases from V and 4 bases from J; junction bases left unmatched: 12. Germline V lookup: CDR1 SQVTM, CDR2 ANQGSEA. This clone is a singleton in its sample. Its antigen is still unknown. Profiled with immunoSEQ multiplex PCR; TCRdb holds only in-frame clones, not every one. The top ten clones hold 20% to 25% of a sample with roughly 75,000 clones, about four fifths of them seen once. The study, taken as a whole, reports: TCR clones originating in tumors grew in number in blood after radiotherapy plus ipilimumab.

V usage is TRBV29-1 and J usage is TRBJ2-2, with 7 bases that match TRBD1. The sequencing here drew on peripheral blood, taken from a patient treated with radiotherapy plus ipilimumab. The source of this sequence is a human donor with non-small cell lung cancer whose response to radiotherapy plus ipilimumab could not be evaluated. Some clones in this sample may be carry-over from other donors' samples. The CDR3 nucleotides are TGCAGCGCAAAATTCGGGACAGCTCCCACCGGGGAGCTGTTTTTT. Protein product: CSAKFGTAPTGELFF.